Each of the 3 T cell receptor beta chains below was sequenced from the same sample in a study of blood T cells in healthy people across ages. A second roughly 6 to 11 cycle PCR used barcoded and J-beta primers. TCRdb re-called the 5' RACE reads with MiXCR, one entry per CDR3 protein. The sample has some 940,000 distinct CDR3 sequences; around 29% are singletons. These data were likewise used in another study, on T cells of mothers and their children.

Sequencing was done on a sample of blood. These receptors were collected from a woman in her thirties or forties in good health.

To note about this clonotype: One junction end disagrees with the germline gene, perhaps due to a read error. The CDR3 here is CANSFSGEKLFF. In nucleotides, the CDR3 is TGTGCCAACAGCTTTTCTGGGGAAAAACTGTTTTTT. The chain couples TRBV7-6 to TRBJ1-4, with D hard to call. Germline CDR1 and CDR2: SGHVS and FNYEAQ. CDR3 length: 12 residues.

This clonotype was observed a handful of times. The genes are TRBV5-1 and TRBJ2-3, with D possibly being TRBD1 (6 bases). V was shortened by 0 bases and J by 8 bases, with 7 bases between the two germline ends. Germline V gene data show CDR1 as SGHRS and CDR2 as YFSETQ. CDR3 length: 12 residues. In nucleotides, the CDR3 is TGCGCCAGCAGCTTGGTACAGGGTACGCAGTATTTT. Encoded protein: CASSLVQGTQYF.

In this sample, this clonotype turned up many times. This chain uses TRBV6-5 with TRBJ1-1, with 7 nucleotides matching TRBD1. With V trimmed by 2 bases and J by 7 bases, 1 base remained unmatched. Germline CDR1 is MNHEY and CDR2 is SVGAGI. This CDR3 comprises 12 residues. The CDR3 spells CASSYRDSEAFF. Here the CDR3 DNA reads TGTGCCAGCAGTTACAGGGACAGTGAAGCTTTCTTT.